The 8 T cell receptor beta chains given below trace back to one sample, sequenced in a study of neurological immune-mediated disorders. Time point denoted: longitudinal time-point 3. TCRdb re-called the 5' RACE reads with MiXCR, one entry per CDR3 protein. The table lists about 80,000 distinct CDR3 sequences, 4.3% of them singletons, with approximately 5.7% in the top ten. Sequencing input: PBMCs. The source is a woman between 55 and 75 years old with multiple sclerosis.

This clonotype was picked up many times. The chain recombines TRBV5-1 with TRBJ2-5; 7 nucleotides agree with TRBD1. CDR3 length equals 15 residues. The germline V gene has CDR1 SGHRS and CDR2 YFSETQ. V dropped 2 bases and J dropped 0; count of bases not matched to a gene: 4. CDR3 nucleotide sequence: TGCGCCAGCAGCTTACCGGGACAGTACCAAGAGACCCAGTACTTC. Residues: CASSLPGQYQETQYF.

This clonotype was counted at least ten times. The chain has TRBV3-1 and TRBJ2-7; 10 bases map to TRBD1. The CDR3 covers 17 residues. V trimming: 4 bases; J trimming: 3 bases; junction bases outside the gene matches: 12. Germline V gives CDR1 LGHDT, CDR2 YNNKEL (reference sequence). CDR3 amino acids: CASSPRLGDRGNYEQYF. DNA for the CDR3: TGTGCCAGCAGCCCTCGGCTCGGGGACAGGGGAAACTACGAGCAGTACTTC.

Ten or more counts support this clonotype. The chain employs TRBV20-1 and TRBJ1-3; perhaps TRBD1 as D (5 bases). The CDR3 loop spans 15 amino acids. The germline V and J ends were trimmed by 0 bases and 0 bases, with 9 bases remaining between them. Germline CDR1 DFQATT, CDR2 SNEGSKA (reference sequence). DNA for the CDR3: TGCAGTGCTAGAGAACAGGCCTACTCTGGAAACACCATATATTTT. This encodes CSAREQAYSGNTIYF.

The DNA for the CDR3 is TGTGCCAGCAGTGACTCCGGGACTCCTATCTACGAGCAGTACTTC. The encoded protein is CASSDSGTPIYEQYF. The chain has TRBV6-1 and TRBJ2-7; possibly TRBD2 for D (6 bases). The CDR3 covers 15 residues. The V and J ends lost 3 bases and 3 bases respectively, with 15 bases between them. Germline-derived CDR1 and CDR2 are MNHNS and SASEGT.

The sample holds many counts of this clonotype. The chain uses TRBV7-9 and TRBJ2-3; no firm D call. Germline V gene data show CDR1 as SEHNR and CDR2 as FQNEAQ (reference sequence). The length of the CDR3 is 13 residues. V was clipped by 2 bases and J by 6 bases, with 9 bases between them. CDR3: CASSLTILDTQYF. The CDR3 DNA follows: TGTGCCAGCAGCTTAACTATCCTTGATACGCAGTATTTT.

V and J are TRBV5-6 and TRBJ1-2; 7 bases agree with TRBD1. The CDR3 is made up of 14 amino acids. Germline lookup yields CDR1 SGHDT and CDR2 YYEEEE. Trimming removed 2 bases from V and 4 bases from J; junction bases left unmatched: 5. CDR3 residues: CASSLDRVAYGYTF. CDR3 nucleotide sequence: TGTGCCAGCAGCTTAGACAGGGTGGCCTATGGCTACACCTTC.

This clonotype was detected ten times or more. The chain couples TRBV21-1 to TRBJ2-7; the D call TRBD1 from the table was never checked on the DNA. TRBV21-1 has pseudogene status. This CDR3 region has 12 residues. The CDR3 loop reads CARWTGSDEQYF. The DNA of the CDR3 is TGTGCCAGGTGGACAGGGAGCGACGAGCAGTACTTC.

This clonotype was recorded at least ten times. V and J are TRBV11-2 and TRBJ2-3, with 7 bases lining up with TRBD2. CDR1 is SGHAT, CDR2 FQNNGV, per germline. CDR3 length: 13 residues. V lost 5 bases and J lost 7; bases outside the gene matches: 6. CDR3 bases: TGTGCCAGCAGCCGACCGGGACTAAATACGCAGTATTTT. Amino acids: CASSRPGLNTQYF.